The clone carrying this T cell receptor (beta chain) was recorded many times. Antigen unknown. The sample comes from a study of response to subunit inactivated influenza vaccine. CDR1 and CDR2 from the germline V gene are SGHRS and YFSETQ. Trimming removed 2 bases from V and 6 bases from J, with 11 bases in between. The CDR3 length is 13 residues. Study outcomes and limitations: It was the authors' suggestion that each seasonal influenza vaccination recruits few new T cells.

TCRdb independently ran MiXCR on the RT-PCR reads; one entry per CDR3 protein. The sample has hundreds of thousands of distinct CDR3 sequences, around a sixth seen once. The sequencing here drew on PBMCs from blood, taken less than 13 days after vaccination. This TCR was recovered from a man aged 50 to 59 who received an inactivated influenza vaccine. The rearrangement links TRBV5-1 to TRBJ1-2; unclear D gene. Here the CDR3 DNA reads TGCGCCAGCAGCTTCATAGGGCAGGATGGCTACACCTTC. It codes for CASSFIGQDGYTF.